The clone carrying this TCR beta chain has a handful of counts. The target antigen is unknown. Indicated treatment: oral pan-JAK inhibitor, 5-10 mg twice daily. Reverse transcription of extracted RNA yielded cDNA, which provided the sequencing template. Sequenced by immunoSEQ multiplex PCR; TCRdb stores in-frame clones only, minus some. The sample has 150,000 to 200,000 clones, roughly 60% seen once. Germline V lookup: CDR1 LGHNT, CDR2 FRNRAP. Trimming took 1 base from V and 4 from J, leaving 13 bases between them. This CDR3 spans 15 amino acids. The sample belongs to a study of CD8+ T cells in alopecia areata. Study details: People stayed on tofacitinib for 6 to 18 months, then stopped the drug for 6 months. Among treated patients, severity was scored by affected scalp area percentage.

Study-level points and caveats: A large proportion of expanded lesional clones were detected persisting in scalp and blood during tofacitinib. Scalp clonality and expanded CD8+ clones among the top 100 showed significant decreases with tofacitinib.

Source: CD4+ T cells sorted from blood, taken at week 24, from a patient treated with tofacitinib. V and J are TRBV12-5 and TRBJ1-1; weak D call: TRBD1 (5 bases). This receptor was obtained from a human donor with alopecia areata. The CDR3 sequence: CASGLEQVSVTEAFF. The CDR3, as DNA: TGTGCTAGTGGTTTGGAACAGGTTTCGGTCACTGAAGCTTTCTTT.